The rows below give T cell receptor beta chains drawn from one sample of a study of regulatory T cells in long-lasting Graves disease. Via MiXCR, TCRdb re-called the multiplex PCR reads, giving one row per CDR3 protein. This table holds over 450,000 distinct CDR3 sequences, 12% found once. These same records also appear under a second study, on T cells in Graves' hyperthyroidism and ophthalmopathy.

Sequencing was performed on peripheral blood mononuclear cells (PBMCs), taken at new diagnosis, from a patient treated with antithyroid drugs. The receptor set was obtained from a young woman with Graves disease. Each CDR3 is given with its conserved first and last residue. Where a row states a size, it is once, few, many or the class of an expanded clone; other rows omit it.

TRBJ2-2,many,TRBV30,CAWSASPVNTGELFF
TRBJ1-6,many,TRBV11-2,CASSPMGGGRGNSPLHF
TRBJ1-2,few,TRBV4-1,CASSQTPGPNYGYTF
TRBJ1-4,many,TRBV25-1,CASSPYIGTNEKLFF
TRBJ1-5,-,TRBV15,CATSSQGNQPQHF
TRBJ2-7,-,TRBV30,CAWSGSGGIRGEQYF
TRBJ2-7,-,TRBV19,CASSVVGHYEQYF
TRBJ1-2,-,TRBV13,CASSLGRRGGYTF
TRBJ2-7,-,TRBV28,CASSLTGTGEQYF
TRBJ1-6,-,TRBV6-1,CASSRSPASPLHF
TRBJ2-1,many,TRBV28,CASSSSLGNGLRLNEQFF
TRBJ2-2,-,TRBV12-3/TRBV12-4,CASSLGGSSLNTGELFF
TRBJ2-7,many,TRBV7-2,CASSLANRPYEQYF
TRBJ1-2,few,TRBV5-1,CASSVAGEGGYTF
TRBJ1-2,many,TRBV30,CAWSVVSSSGGYTF
TRBJ2-3,many,TRBV20-1,CSARDPGLASTDTQYF